This T cell receptor (beta chain) derives from a study of blood T cell repertoires in COVID-19 (dated by TCRdb to between 2020 and 2021). With respect to the entire study: Samples covering the acute and convalescent phases of COVID-19 were provided by collaborators in the United States, Italy and Spain. The prospective study material was composed of cDNA or gDNA derived from T cells, B-cell-depleted T cells, or PBMCs. The repertoires were made available in a free public database intended to serve as a resource for research on the immune response to SARS-CoV-2. Nearly every sample came with metadata listing a de-identified subject ID, COVID-19 status, age in years and sex. Samples were obtained from the ongoing ImmuneRACE study (first 160 participants) and from approximately 1,200 subjects provided by 6 global collaborators. Subjects who had been exposed to COVID-19, were actively infected with it, or had recovered from it provided the deeply sampled blood TCRbeta repertoires that made up the dataset. HLA class I and class II types, where available, came from metadata supplied by the sample provider rather than from assay-based typing.

On the study overall, not on this receptor specifically: Clinical and demographic metadata were provided uncurated, with the amount varying by source and participant.

Collaborating institutions collected whole blood in K2EDTA tubes following their own protocols. For TCRbeta analysis, collaborators shipped samples in one of three forms: frozen whole blood, isolated PBMCs, or DNA extracted from either of those sample types. V has 4 bases trimmed and J has 6 bases trimmed; junction bases matching no gene number 0. The CDR3 runs 12 amino acids, cysteine and phenylalanine included. The kept DNA is CDR3 alone, 36 bases in frame from the first base. CDR1 SNHLY and CDR2 FYNNEI were looked up in the germline V gene. Comment on this clone: No antigen is known for it. No clone much larger than this one lies a single base away; base qualities are absent.

TCRbeta CDR3 regions were amplified from genomic DNA by means of the immunoSEQ Assay, a bias-controlled multiplex PCR. Turning to the authors' computational methods: Within the assay, amplification of reference gene primers was used to estimate how many nucleated cells each sample contained. To quantify the absolute abundance of each unique TCRbeta CDR3 rearrangement, sequence reads were collapsed and filtered. For each sample, productive Simpson clonality was calculated as the square root of Simpson's diversity index over productive rearrangements. TCRdb re-hosts the immuneACCESS table, in-frame sequences only. Its copies lack some clones; in the studies checked, an unresolved V gene accounts for under half of them, and the cause for the rest is not known. The D gene and trimming were derived from the DNA, and the V and J assignments and clone size from that table. This sample is represented by 99,000 or so clones; 85% to 90% of them were singletons. Roughly 5.3% of the sample rests with the top ten.

Rearrangement joined TRBV2 to TRBJ2-1; 7 junctional bases match TRBD2. The origin of this receptor is a human donor in a cohort sampled during active COVID-19. The sequencing sample was made of peripheral blood. In nucleotides, the sequence is TGTGCCAGCAGTGGGGGGGGCAATGAGCAGTTCTTC. Translated, it gives CASSGGGNEQFF.